The 21 T cell receptor beta chains in this list originate from one sample, sequenced in a study of blood T cell repertoires in COVID-19. This table comes from immunoSEQ multiplex PCR, and its TCRdb copy is limited to in-frame clones, with some not included. The data show about 180,000 clones, with roughly 75% seen just once and around 6.3% held by the top ten. Sequenced input: peripheral blood. The receptor source for this set is a man between 65 and 85 years old with active or convalescent COVID-19.

This chain uses TRBV6-1 with TRBJ2-3; 13 positions match TRBD2. The ends lost 4 bases at V and 5 bases at J; junction bases unmatched: 9. This CDR3 is 17 amino acids long. From germline, CDR1 is MNHNS and CDR2 SASEGT. The CDR3 sequence: CASSGWTSGSGGDTQYF. The CDR3 coding sequence is TGTGCCAGCAGTGGCTGGACTAGCGGGAGTGGAGGAGATACGCAGTATTTT.

This chain joins TRBV7-9 and TRBJ2-1; D is perhaps TRBD2 (7 bases). Trimming took off 0 bases at V and 0 bases at J, with 9 bases between the two ends. Germline assignment: CDR1 SEHNR and CDR2 FQNEAQ (reference sequence). CDR3 length equals 16 residues. DNA of the CDR3: TGTGCCAGCAGCTTAGCGGGGGGGCTCTCCTACAATGAGCAGTTCTTC. Amino acids: CASSLAGGLSYNEQFF.

This rearrangement joins TRBV2 to TRBJ1-1; 8 nucleotides align to TRBD1. CDR1 SNHLY and CDR2 FYNNEI come from the germline V gene. V lost 6 bases and J lost 5; bases outside the gene matches: 11. This CDR3 is 15 amino acids long. The CDR3 sequence is CASRDPDRAETEAFF. In nucleotides, the CDR3 is TGTGCCAGCAGAGACCCGGACAGGGCGGAGACTGAAGCTTTCTTT.

This rearrangement joins TRBV14 to TRBJ1-1, with TRBD1 as a possible D gene (6 bases). The CDR3 has 18 amino acids. Germline values: CDR1 SGHDN, CDR2 FVKESK. Trimming removed 4 bases at V and 0 bases at J, with 21 bases between. The CDR3 nucleotides are TGTGCCAGCAGCCTCTTCTGGGGGCAGGGGACCATGAACACTGAAGCTTTCTTT. It encodes CASSLFWGQGTMNTEAFF. The full variable domain, completed using reference TRBV14 and TRBJ1-1, is EAGVTQFPSHSVIEKGQTVTLRCDPISGHDNLYWYRRVMGKEIKFLLHFVKESKQDESGMPNNRFLAERTGGTYSTLKVQPAELEDSGVYFCASSLFWGQGTMNTEAFFGQGTRLTVV.

The CDR3 DNA reads TGTGCCAGCAGCCGATGGACAGGACCTAACTATGGCTACACCTTC. Encoded protein: CASSRWTGPNYGYTF. V gene TRBV3-1 (or the pseudogene TRBV3-2) combines with J gene TRBJ1-2; 7 nucleotides line up with TRBD1. The CDR3 runs 15 residues. Germline assignment: CDR1 LGHDT and CDR2 YNNKEL (reference sequence). Trimming took 4 bases from V and 0 from J; bases not matched to a gene: 5.

Only one count was recorded for this clone. This chain connects TRBV27 to TRBJ1-1, with TRBD1 matching over 7 bases. The V segment lost 5 bases and the J segment 1 base; nucleotides outside the gene matches: 1. The V gene's germline CDR1 is MNHEY and CDR2 SMNVEV (reference sequence). This CDR3 has 13 amino acids. The CDR3 DNA reads TGTGCCAGCAGTCCAGGGGGGAACACTGAAGCTTTCTTT. Its protein product is CASSPGGNTEAFF.

This chain connects TRBV5-4 to TRBJ2-2, with D unclear. V shed 3 bases and J shed 6 bases, with 6 bases lying between them. Germline V gene data show CDR1 as SGHNT and CDR2 as YYREEE (reference sequence). The CDR3 sequence is 12 residues long. CDR3 DNA: TGTGCCAGCAGCTCCCCTCCCGGGGAGCTGTTTTTT. This encodes CASSSPPGELFF. Combining the CDR3 with reference TRBV5-4 and TRBJ2-2 gives the whole variable domain ETGVTQSPTHLIKTRGQQVTLRCSSQSGHNTVSWYQQALGQGPQFIFQYYREEENGRGNFPPRFSGLQFPNYSSELNVNALELDDSALYLCASSSPPGELFFGEGSRLTVL.

This clone was found a few times. Different DNA sequences within this sample yield the same CDR3. The chain recombines TRBV30 with TRBJ1-1, with 7 bases identical to TRBD1. Germline values: CDR1 GTSNPN, CDR2 SVGIG (reference sequence). V lost 2 bases and J lost 3; bases outside the gene matches: 6. The CDR3 is 14 residues long. CDR3 sequence (DNA): TGTGCCTGGAGTAGTACAGGGGTCTACACTGAAGCTTTCTTT. It specifies CAWSSTGVYTEAFF.

The chain links TRBV5-1 to TRBJ2-1; D might be TRBD1 (6 bases). Deletions cut 0 bases from V and 5 bases from J, with 24 bases between. Germline CDR1 SGHRS, CDR2 YFSETQ. The CDR3 sequence is 19 residues long. CDR3 in amino acids: CASSLVGIWGSRGNNEQFF. CDR3 DNA: TGCGCCAGCAGCTTGGTCGGGATTTGGGGTAGTAGGGGGAACAATGAGCAGTTCTTC.

The chain employs TRBV28 and TRBJ1-4; tentatively, D is TRBD1 (6 bases). Trimming stripped 5 bases from V and 8 bases from J, with 18 bases between. This CDR3 has 15 residues. The germline gives CDR1 MDHEN, CDR2 SYDVKM. This chain's CDR3 is CASSTAGETGEKLFF. The CDR3, as DNA: TGTGCCAGCAGTACAGCAGGGGAAACAGGGGAAAAACTGTTTTTT.

J is TRBJ1-6 and V is TRBV7-2; weak D call: TRBD1 (5 bases). Germline values: CDR1 SGHTA, CDR2 FQGNSA. Trimming shortened V by 4 bases and J by 4 bases, and 11 bases separated the two germline ends. CDR3 size: 15 residues. CDR3 DNA: TGTGCCAGCAGCTGGGGACTGAGTTATAATTCACCCCTCCACTTT. It yields the protein CASSWGLSYNSPLHF. The whole variable domain, filled in from reference TRBV7-2 and TRBJ1-6, reads GAGVSQSPSNKVTEKGKDVELRCDPISGHTALYWYRQSLGQGLEFLIYFQGNSAPDKSGLPSDRFSAERTGGSVSTLTIQRTQQEDSAVYLCASSWGLSYNSPLHFGNGTRLTVT.

The V call is TRBV5-1, the J call TRBJ2-2; 8 bases are a match to TRBD2. The CDR3 is 16 residues long. Germline CDR1 and CDR2: SGHRS and YFSETQ. With V trimmed by 0 bases and J by 6 bases, 7 bases remained unmatched. The CDR3 sequence is CASSLVTGGRAGELFF. The CDR3 nucleotides are TGCGCCAGCAGCTTGGTGACGGGGGGGCGTGCCGGGGAGCTGTTTTTT.

V gene TRBV5-6 combines with J gene TRBJ2-7, with 9 bases lining up with TRBD1. The CDR3 is 16 residues long. Germline assignment: CDR1 SGHDT and CDR2 YYEEEE. V was clipped by 1 base and J by 0 bases; unmatched bases: 5. Here the CDR3 DNA reads TGTGCCAGCAGCTTGACCGGGACAGGGAGCTCCTACGAGCAGTACTTC. Translating gives CASSLTGTGSSYEQYF.

CDR3 nucleotide sequence: TGTGCCAGCAGCCCAGATTTGATCATCCTAGTCACCGGGGAGCTGTTTTTT. This encodes CASSPDLIILVTGELFF. The V and J genes are TRBV3-1 (or the pseudogene TRBV3-2) and TRBJ2-2; D remains unclear. The V and J ends lost 4 bases and 4 bases respectively, with 19 bases between them. Germline lookup yields CDR1 LGHDT and CDR2 YNNKEL (reference sequence). This CDR3 spans 17 amino acids.

The chain couples TRBV7-9 to TRBJ2-1; 12 bases fit TRBD2. Germline loops: CDR1 SEHNR, CDR2 FQNEAQ (reference sequence). Germline trimming cut 3 bases from V and 4 bases from J; bases unmatched to any gene: 4. CDR3 size: 16 residues. The CDR3 region has the DNA TGTGCCAGCAGCTTCTCGACTAGCGGGAGTTACAATGAGCAGTTCTTC. Residues: CASSFSTSGSYNEQFF.

The genes are TRBV27 and TRBJ2-7; TRBD1 matches at 8 bases. In germline, CDR1 is MNHEY, CDR2 SMNVEV (reference sequence). J was trimmed by 3 bases and V by 7 bases; bases with no gene match: 11. The CDR3 is made up of 15 amino acids. The DNA for the CDR3 is TGTGCCAGCACCCTCCGTGCAGGGGGCCTCTACGAGCAGTACTTC. This sequence encodes CASTLRAGGLYEQYF.

V usage is TRBV28 and J usage is TRBJ2-1, with 8 nucleotides matching TRBD2. The ends lost 6 bases at V and 5 bases at J; junction bases unmatched: 12. Germline CDR1 MDHEN, CDR2 SYDVKM. This CDR3 contains 16 residues. CDR3 sequence reads: CASSRTDGLANNEQFF. The CDR3 DNA is TGTGCCAGCAGCCGAACCGACGGACTAGCTAACAATGAGCAGTTCTTC. Full variable domain (missing parts from reference TRBV28 and TRBJ2-1): DVKVTQSSRYLVKRTGEKVFLECVQDMDHENMFWYRQDPGLGLRLIYFSYDVKMKEKGDIPEGYSVSREKKERFSLILESASTNQTSMYLCASSRTDGLANNEQFFGPGTRLTVL.

There are a few counts of this clone. The chain combines TRBV5-4 with TRBJ1-5; TRBD1 agrees at 7 bases. Trimming took 5 bases from V and 3 from J; bases not matched to a gene: 5. This CDR3 has 14 amino acids. Germline V lookup: CDR1 SGHNT, CDR2 YYREEE (reference sequence). The CDR3 coding sequence is TGTGCCAGCAGTGTACAGGGGCCCAATCAGCCCCAGCATTTT. Encoded protein: CASSVQGPNQPQHF.

The CDR3 DNA follows: TGTGCCTGGAGTGAAGGGTTGGCTGGGGGCAGGAACACTGAAGCTTTCTTT. Protein: CAWSEGLAGGRNTEAFF. The rearrangement joins TRBV30 to TRBJ1-1, with D possibly TRBD1 on 6 matching bases. CDR1 GTSNPN and CDR2 SVGIG come from the germline V gene (reference sequence). The CDR3 length is 17 residues. Deletions cut 1 base from V and 1 base from J, with 19 bases between.

This clone was counted a single time. The chain carries TRBV12-3 or TRBV12-4 and TRBJ1-1; D remains ambiguous. The V end was cut by 3 bases, the J end by 3 bases, with 8 bases between. This CDR3 has 13 residues. The CDR3 loop is CASSFSVDTEAFF. The CDR3 nucleotides are TGTGCCAGCAGTTTTTCGGTGGACACTGAAGCTTTCTTT.

This clone has more than one count but fewer than ten. The J gene is TRBJ2-5, the V gene TRBV5-1; 8 nucleotides align to TRBD2. CDR1 is SGHRS, CDR2 YFSETQ, per germline. The J segment lost 5 bases and the V segment lost 3 bases, leaving 9 bases of the junction unmatched. This CDR3 is built from 15 residues. This chain's CDR3 is CASSSGTSLMETQYF. The CDR3, as DNA: TGCGCCAGCAGCTCCGGGACTAGTCTCATGGAGACCCAGTACTTC.